This paragraph reports one TCR beta chain. Its recognized antigen is unknown. Nothing much larger sits one base from this clone, and base qualities are not available. The approximately 41 donors, aged about 6 to 95 years, were systemically healthy Caucasian individuals from Russia. About 9.6 milliliters of peripheral blood were collected from each donor into EDTA-treated Vacutainer tubes. PBMCs were isolated by Ficoll-Paque density-gradient centrifugation, with at least 6 million obtained per sample. Total RNA was extracted from PBMCs with Trizol reagent, with at least 6 micrograms obtained per sample. For every donor, flow cytometry on a PBMC aliquot measured the percentage of naive CD45RAhigh/CD27high T cells. For CDR1 and CDR2, the germline V gene (reference sequence) lists LNHNV and YYDKDF. Inclusive of the bounding cysteine and phenylalanine, the CDR3 is 14 residues long. The read is trimmed to its CDR3 DNA, 42 bases read in frame from base 1. V is clipped by 0 bases and J by 8 bases, and the sequence between their germline boundaries is 11 bases long.

The record originates from a study of blood T cells in healthy people across ages (dated by TCRdb to the mid-2010s). A note on the overall study: Template switching captured roughly one uniquely barcoded TCR beta cDNA molecule per two T cells in model experiments. To track age-related changes in TCR beta repertoire diversity, the study relied on deep sequencing normalized with unique cDNA molecular identifiers. The donors were divided into four age groups: young (average approximately 16 years), middle-aged (about 39), aged (about 56) and long-lived (82). Donors of different ages were randomly distributed across sequencing lanes to avoid experimental bias. The study analyzed two additional independent replicas of 1 million unique cDNA reads from the same blood draw for two donors, one aged 18 to 29 and one aged 80 or older. Study-wide conclusions, independent of this receptor: The long-lived group showed more naive CD4+ T cells, fewer expanded clones and increased TCR diversity than the aged group, suggesting age selection. Observed TCR beta diversity correlated strongly with the percentage of naive T cells measured by flow cytometry. Since profiling was done on bulk unsorted PBMCs, naive and antigen-experienced compartments could not be conclusively compared. The CMV infection status of donors was not known, potentially confounding age-related changes in expanded clonotypes. Observed TCR beta diversity per million T cells fell roughly linearly with age, and a significant reduction was already apparent by age around 39. Estimates of total diversity based on one million sequenced T cells were considered lower bounds and underestimates.

Libraries were constructed by 5' RACE. Sequencing relied on an Illumina HiSeq 2500. A second PCR of roughly 6 to 12 cycles was performed with a sample-barcoded 5' primer and a J-beta primer mix. A unique molecular identifier was introduced onto each TCR beta cDNA molecule by a template-switch 5' adaptor carrying 12 random nucleotides. Each sample yielded at least 2.5 million CDR3-containing paired-end reads. All of the RNA was converted into first-strand cDNA using the Mint cDNA synthesis kit, with a TRBC-specific oligonucleotide serving as the primer. Following uracil-DNA glycosylase treatment, all cDNA underwent a first 18-cycle PCR with the universal primers M1SS and BC2_uni_R. The original methods were these. For normalization, 1 million high-quality reads were randomly selected from each sample, with every read carrying a distinct molecular identifier. Instead of being binned into consensus sequences, reads that shared molecular identifiers were thrown out. MiTCR, with a Q25 quality threshold and the strictest error-elimination algorithm, was used for CDR3 identification, clonotype clustering and error correction. Lower-bound total TCR beta diversity was estimated with a nonparametric unseen species model using Euler transformation. TCRdb took the public reads, trimmed them with fastp at Q25, ran MiXCR for clone calling and kept in-frame beta chains. Each CDR3 protein appears once, grouped with its most common genes and DNA. These V and J calls rely on TCRdb rather than the paper's analysis. The sample table contains about 640,000 distinct CDR3 sequences; only one count was recorded for around 38% of them. The ten largest make up around 30% of the sample.

The rearranged segments are TRBV15 and TRBJ2-1; the best D guess is TRBD2, with 6 bases matching. Sequenced: blood. This receptor was obtained from a man older than 75 in good health. The bases are TGTGCCACCAGCAGAGAAGGAGGAGGGCATGAGCAGTTCTTC. This yields the protein CATSREGGGHEQFF.